Shown below are 13 T cell receptor beta chains from a single sample sequenced in a study of CD4 and CD8 cells across lung adenocarcinoma regions. TCRdb recomputed calls from the PCR reads with MiXCR, one row per CDR3 protein. The sample includes some 19,000 distinct CDR3 sequences, over 50% of them seen just once. The source material was CD8+ T cells from the center of a lung tumor. These receptors were taken from a female donor with lung adenocarcinoma. The CD4 and CD8 labels of this study may be unreliable.

This clonotype was seen ten or more times. The chain combines TRBV20-1 with TRBJ2-1, with 13 bases that match TRBD2. This CDR3 has 15 residues. V lost 5 bases and J lost 8; bases outside the gene matches: 9. CDR1 DFQATT and CDR2 SNEGSKA come from the germline V gene (reference sequence). As DNA, the CDR3 is TGCAGTGCTCTGGGGGGGGGACTAGCGGGATATGAGCAGTTCTTC. Translated, it gives CSALGGGLAGYEQFF.

V is TRBV27 and J is TRBJ2-1; TRBD2 agrees at 11 bases. Germline CDR1 MNHEY, CDR2 SMNVEV (reference sequence). This CDR3 comprises 15 residues. The J segment lost 9 bases and the V segment lost 5 bases, leaving 9 bases of the junction unmatched. DNA for the CDR3: TGTGCCAGCAGTCTCCAACTAGCGGGAGTTAGTGAGCAGTTCTTC. It translates to CASSLQLAGVSEQFF.

The chain carries TRBV20-1 and TRBJ1-6, with D hard to call. There are 13 residues in the CDR3. Per the germline V gene, CDR1 is DFQATT and CDR2 is SNEGSKA (reference sequence). Trimming removed 4 bases from V and 10 bases from J, with 14 bases in between. CDR3: CSAMEDPSSPLHF. The CDR3, as DNA: TGCAGTGCTATGGAAGACCCGAGCTCACCCCTCCACTTT.

This clonotype turned up a few times. The V gene is TRBV5-3, the J gene TRBJ1-1, with 9 bases that match TRBD1. TRBV5-3 has ORF status, its function being uncertain. This CDR3 is built from 16 residues. Trimming removed 4 bases from V and 0 bases from J; junction bases left unmatched: 7. The CDR3, as DNA: TGTGCCAGAAGCCCTCGGACAGGGGAAATGAACACTGAAGCTTTCTTT. Amino acid sequence: CARSPRTGEMNTEAFF.

The chain couples TRBV7-2 to TRBJ1-5; 7 bases agree with TRBD1. J gave up 8 bases and V 2 bases, and 12 bases lay outside the gene matches. The CDR3 has 16 residues. CDR1 is SGHTA and CDR2 is FQGNSA in the germline V gene. The CDR3 DNA is TGTGCCAGCAGCTTAATTACAGGGGCCCTTTGGGAGCCCCAGCATTTT. This codes for CASSLITGALWEPQHF.

In this sample, this clonotype turned up a few times. The chain recombines TRBV7-2 with TRBJ2-1; 10 bases are a match to TRBD1. The J call may be in error: the DNA end matches TRBJ2-7 better. The CDR3 has 15 residues. The germline V gene encodes CDR1 SGHTA and CDR2 FQGNSA. The DNA for the CDR3 is TGTGCCAGCAGCTACACAGCGGGACAGGGGAACGAGCAGTACTTC. It codes for CASSYTAGQGNEQYF.

This clonotype is classed as medium-sized (0.01 to 0.1%). V gene TRBV6-1 combines with J gene TRBJ2-2, with D perhaps matching TRBD2 (5 bases). The CDR3 consists of 15 residues. Germline loops: CDR1 MNHNS, CDR2 SASEGT. The germline V and J ends were trimmed by 2 bases and 7 bases, with 14 bases remaining between them. CDR3 sequence (DNA): TGTGCCAGCAGTGAATCGGGGTTGGGTGGCGGGGAGCTGTTTTTT. Amino acid sequence: CASSESGLGGGELFF.

This clonotype was observed at least ten times. This chain links TRBV6-5 with TRBJ1-5, with D unresolved. Germline V CDR1 and CDR2: MNHEY, SVGAGI. Deletions cut 0 bases from V and 0 bases from J, with 6 bases between. The CDR3 sequence is 15 residues long. For the CDR3, the DNA is TGTGCCAGCAGTTACTCGAGGTCTAGCAATCAGCCCCAGCATTTT. Translation gives CASSYSRSSNQPQHF.

This clonotype was seen a few times. CDR3 nucleotide sequence: TGTGCCAGCATCGGACTAGAGCGGACCGGGGAGCTGTTTTTT. As protein: CASIGLERTGELFF. The rearrangement links TRBV6-1 to TRBJ2-2, with 7 bases lining up with TRBD2. The CDR3 is 14 amino acids. The germline V gene has CDR1 MNHNS and CDR2 SASEGT. J gave up 5 bases and V 7 bases, and 7 bases lay outside the gene matches.

As to this clonotype: The junction differs from germline at one of its ends, possibly a read error. The chain couples TRBV27 to TRBJ2-3; D call uncertain. The CDR3 contains 13 residues. Germline CDR1 is MNHEY and CDR2 is SMNVEV (reference sequence). The CDR3 DNA reads as TGTGCCAGGGGGTTACGAGCCACAGACACTCAGTACTTT. Its protein product is CARGLRATDTQYF.

V usage is TRBV10-3 and J usage is TRBJ2-5, with D uncertain. The CDR3 loop spans 11 amino acids. Germline assignment: CDR1 ENHRY and CDR2 SYGVKD. Deletions cut 6 bases from V and 4 bases from J, with 6 bases between. The CDR3 loop reads CAIRGGETQYF. The CDR3 DNA reads as TGTGCCATCAGGGGTGGAGAGACCCAGTACTTC.

On this clonotype itself: One junction end does not reproduce the germline sequence, and a read error may be involved. The rearrangement uses TRBV28 and TRBJ2-5, with a tentative D call TRBD2 (6 bases). The germline V gene has CDR1 MDHEN and CDR2 SYDVKM. CDR3 length: 15 amino acids. The CDR3 sequence is CAGGLAVRDQETQYF. For the CDR3, the DNA is TGTGCCGGGGGGTTAGCGGTCCGCGACCAAGAGACGCAGTACTTC. Supplemented by reference TRBV28 and TRBJ2-5, the full variable domain reads DVKVTQSSRYLVKRTGEKVFLECVQDMDHENMFWYRQDPGLGLRLIYFSYDVKMKEKGDIPEGYSVSREKKERFSLILESASTNQTSMYLCAGGLAVRDQETQYFGPGTRLLVL.

This clonotype was seen a few times. V and J are TRBV6-5 and TRBJ1-2; D unclear. The germline V gene encodes CDR1 MNHEY and CDR2 SVGAGI. The CDR3 extends over 14 amino acids. V was cut by 2 bases and J by 7 bases, with 14 bases left in between. In DNA, the CDR3 is TGTGCCAGCAGTTACCGTACGAACCAAGGTGGCTACACCTTC. It is translated as CASSYRTNQGGYTF.